The T cell receptor beta chain described here comes from a study of CD8 T cells in ankylosing spondylitis (dated by TCRdb to about 2017). A note on the overall study: The study profiled T cell receptor beta repertoires in healthy donors and ankylosing spondylitis patients to find disease-linked TCR variants. Samples of peripheral blood were taken, and for ankylosing spondylitis patients, synovial fluid was collected as well. In total, the full study cohort was made up of some 110 healthy donors and roughly 27 ankylosing spondylitis patients. What the study reported, not specific to this receptor: The disease-linked clones showed a CD8+ phenotype and occurred at relatively low frequencies in peripheral blood. Significant enrichment of the disease-linked clones was reported in matched synovial fluid samples from ankylosing spondylitis patients. A TCR beta motif made up of eight or nine highly homologous amino acid variants appeared to be characteristic of blood from ankylosing spondylitis patients. Some motif variants had previously been reported in the synovial fluid and blood of reactive arthritis patients, which suggests shared mechanisms of disease initiation.

This clonotype was counted at least ten times. Its antigen is still unknown. Per-nucleotide qualities are absent, and no much larger clonotype sits a single base away. CDR1 is given as SGDLS and CDR2 as YYNGEE, both from the germline V gene. The CDR3 starts with the cysteine, ends with the phenylalanine, and has 16 residues. The CDR3 DNA has 48 bases and is translated from base 1. V sheds 5 bases and J sheds 2 bases, leaving 18 bases between their ends. TCRdb lists the instrument as Illumina HiSeq 2500. TCR beta libraries were prepared by quantitative 5'-RACE with molecular barcodes. In the authors' own workflow: A new computational method based on a probabilistic model of VDJ rearrangement was used to identify disease-linked TCR variants. Through fastp at Q25 and MiXCR, TCRdb rebuilt clones from the public reads, retaining in-frame beta chains. Rows are combined by CDR3 protein, so each entry shows the most common genes and DNA. The V and J calls shown here were made by TCRdb, not taken from the authors' results. The sample contains 35,000 to 50,000 distinct CDR3 sequences, approximately 3% of them found a single time. 2.5% to 3.5% of the sample belongs to the ten largest clones.

The chain joins TRBV9 to TRBJ2-3, with no D gene named confidently. The sequencing sample was made of blood, either unsorted or a sorted T cell fraction (not recorded which). The sequence derives from a male donor with ankylosing spondylitis or in good health (not recorded which). The DNA sequence reads TGTGCCAGCAGTCCGCTGGGCCCCCGCTCCACAGATACGCAGTATTTT. Its protein reads: CASSPLGPRSTDTQYF.